The 28 T cell receptor beta chains in this list originate from one sample, sequenced in a study of blood T cell repertoires in COVID-19. Using immunoSEQ multiplex PCR, the repertoire was profiled, and TCRdb retains in-frame clones only, with some absent. The sample lists more than 300,000 clones, 88% seen once, with more than 1% in the top ten. Sequencing used PBMCs or T cells enriched from blood (not recorded which). All receptors derive from a woman under 30 who had recovered from COVID-19.

The V gene is TRBV9, the J gene TRBJ1-1, with a possible D match to TRBD1 (6 bases). The CDR3 sequence is 12 residues long. Germline CDR1 and CDR2: SGDLS and YYNGEE. The V end was cut by 4 bases, the J end by 7 bases, with 11 bases between. The CDR3 nucleotides are TGTGCCAGCAGCACACAGGGTCTTGAAGCTTTCTTT. Its translation is CASSTQGLEAFF.

The V call is TRBV19, the J call TRBJ1-6; 7 nucleotides match TRBD1. The V gene's germline CDR1 is LNHDA and CDR2 SQIVND (reference sequence). This CDR3 has 15 amino acids. V was clipped by 4 bases and J by 10 bases; unmatched bases: 10. The CDR3 region has the DNA TGTGCCAGTAGTAATCGACAGGGAAGATACTCACCCCTCCACTTT. It codes for CASSNRQGRYSPLHF.

The J gene is TRBJ2-7, the V gene TRBV3-1 (or the pseudogene TRBV3-2); D is perhaps TRBD2 (6 bases). The CDR3 loop spans 11 amino acids. The germline V gene has CDR1 LGHDT and CDR2 YNNKEL (reference sequence). V dropped 9 bases and J dropped 11 bases, with 17 bases sitting between them. The CDR3 here is CARNGDGGEYF. The CDR3, as DNA: TGTGCCAGGAACGGGGACGGCGGGGAGTACTTC.

This clone was detected only a few times. The V and J genes are TRBV7-9 and TRBJ2-3; possibly TRBD2 for D (5 bases). Germline V gene lookup returns CDR1 SEHNR and CDR2 FQNEAQ (reference sequence). The CDR3 sequence is 14 residues long. The germline V and J ends were trimmed by 0 bases and 2 bases, with 6 bases remaining between them. The CDR3 DNA reads as TGTGCCAGCAGCTTAGCCGGGGACACAGATACGCAGTATTTT. Translation: CASSLAGDTDTQYF.

This clone was detected once. The CDR3 is CAWLTGVGDQPQHF. The CDR3 nucleotides are TGTGCCTGGCTAACGGGGGTCGGTGATCAGCCCCAGCATTTT. This chain links TRBV30 with TRBJ1-5, with TRBD1 as a possible D gene (5 bases). V was cut by 5 bases and J by 5 bases, with 16 bases left in between. Germline loops: CDR1 GTSNPN, CDR2 SVGIG (reference sequence). This CDR3 contains 14 residues.

This clone appeared once. The chain links TRBV7-9 to TRBJ1-5, with 7 positions matching TRBD1. V dropped 5 bases and J dropped 5; count of bases not matched to a gene: 6. The CDR3 totals 14 residues. Germline CDR1 SEHNR, CDR2 FQNEAQ (reference sequence). CDR3 DNA sequence: TGTGCCAGCAGCCAACAGGGGAATCATCAGCCCCAGCATTTT. Protein sequence: CASSQQGNHQPQHF.

The CDR3 DNA is TGCGCCAGCAGCTTGGATATCGGGACAGGGGGCACTGAAGCTTTCTTT. Encoded protein: CASSLDIGTGGTEAFF. This chain uses TRBV5-1 with TRBJ1-1, with 11 nucleotides matching TRBD1. Germline V gives CDR1 SGHRS, CDR2 YFSETQ. The CDR3 totals 16 residues. V was pared by 0 bases and J by 4 bases, with 5 bases of the junction left unmatched.

This chain connects TRBV29-1 to TRBJ2-3; possibly TRBD1 for D (6 bases). Germline values: CDR1 SQVTM, CDR2 ANQGSEA. V lost 4 bases to trimming and J lost 2 bases, with 13 bases between them. The CDR3 is 14 amino acids. The CDR3 reads CSVAGRGPTDTQYF. In nucleotides, the CDR3 is TGCAGCGTTGCGGGCAGGGGACCCACAGATACGCAGTATTTT.

The DNA for the CDR3 is TGTGCCAGCATCCGAAAACAGCCATCCGGGACAGCTCTAGGCTACACCTTC. Protein product: CASIRKQPSGTALGYTF. The V and J genes are TRBV21-1 and TRBJ1-2; the table's D call TRBD1 went unverified against the DNA. TRBV21-1 is listed as a pseudogene. This CDR3 has 17 residues.

The gene calls are TRBV29-1 and TRBJ2-2; TRBD1 might be the D (6 bases). The CDR3 contains 13 residues. Germline V CDR1 and CDR2: SQVTM, ANQGSEA. Trimming removed 5 bases from V and 4 bases from J, with 11 bases in between. DNA of the CDR3: TGCAGCGTTACAGGACAGTCCACCGGGGAGCTGTTTTTT. Its protein product is CSVTGQSTGELFF.

The gene calls are TRBV11-2 and TRBJ1-2, with D uncertain. V lost 7 bases and J 4 bases, leaving 16 bases between the germline ends. This CDR3 has 14 amino acids. CDR1 and CDR2 from the germline V gene are SGHAT and FQNNGV. CDR3 nucleotides: TGTGCCAGCACCGCTTATAATCCTACCTATGGCTACACCTTC. It encodes CASTAYNPTYGYTF.

The chain joins TRBV6-5 to TRBJ2-7; 9 nucleotides line up with TRBD1. This CDR3 has 15 residues. CDR1 is MNHEY and CDR2 is SVGAGI in the germline V gene. The ends lost 6 bases at V and 5 bases at J; junction bases unmatched: 11. The chain's CDR3 is CASSSRQGVPNEQYF. The CDR3 region has the DNA TGTGCCAGCAGCAGTAGACAGGGGGTACCCAACGAGCAGTACTTC.

Notes on this clone: Additional DNA sequences in this sample encode the identical CDR3. The chain has TRBV12-3 or TRBV12-4 and TRBJ1-3, with D uncertain. The V gene lost 3 bases and the J gene lost 7 bases, with 10 bases spanning the gap. The CDR3 has 13 residues. CDR3 in DNA: TGTGCCAGCAGTTTTCGGGGAGGCAACACCATATATTTT. Translation gives CASSFRGGNTIYF.

The J gene is TRBJ1-4, the V gene TRBV7-9; D ambiguous. This CDR3 is built from 15 residues. From germline, CDR1 is SEHNR and CDR2 FQNEAQ (reference sequence). Trimming shortened V by 3 bases and J by 7 bases, and 15 bases separated the two germline ends. CDR3 protein: CASSFHTPFVEKLFF. Written as DNA, the CDR3 is TGTGCCAGCAGCTTTCACACCCCCTTCGTTGAAAAACTGTTTTTT.

The chain carries TRBV7-9 and TRBJ2-5; 15 bases align to TRBD2. Germline V lookup: CDR1 SEHNR, CDR2 FQNEAQ (reference sequence). Germline trimming cut 4 bases from V and 2 bases from J; bases unmatched to any gene: 8. The CDR3 covers 18 residues. CDR3 in DNA: TGTGCCAGCAGCTCCGGACTAGCGGGGGGGCGAGGACAAGAGACCCAGTACTTC. This codes for CASSSGLAGGRGQETQYF.

The gene calls are TRBV28 and TRBJ2-5; 10 bases agree with TRBD1. The V and J ends lost 7 bases and 6 bases, in that order; junction bases with no gene match: 8. The CDR3 sequence is 14 residues long. Germline CDR1 reads MDHEN; CDR2 reads SYDVKM. The CDR3 nucleotides read TGTGCCAGCAAAATGACAGGGGGCCCCAAGACCCAGTACTTC. The encoded protein is CASKMTGGPKTQYF.

V and J are TRBV9 and TRBJ1-3, with 10 bases identical to TRBD1. This CDR3 is 17 amino acids long. The germline gives CDR1 SGDLS, CDR2 YYNGEE. The V gene end was trimmed by 0 bases and the J gene end by 4 bases; junction bases not matched to a gene: 7. The DNA of the CDR3 is TGTGCCAGCAGCGTAGCCCCAGGGACAGGGGAAGGAAACACCATATATTTT. This codes for CASSVAPGTGEGNTIYF.

The CDR3 region has the DNA TGTGCCAGCAGTTTTGGGGCGGGACGGGAAAAACTGTTTTTT. It translates to CASSFGAGREKLFF. The chain joins TRBV28 to TRBJ1-4, with D possibly matching TRBD1 (5 bases). The ends were cut back, 3 bases at V and 8 bases at J, with 13 bases in the middle. CDR1 and CDR2 (germline): MDHEN, SYDVKM. The CDR3 has 14 amino acids.

This rearrangement joins TRBV19 to TRBJ1-2; D might be TRBD1 (5 bases). Germline V gene sequence: CDR1 LNHDA, CDR2 SQIVND (reference sequence). CDR3 size: 14 residues. The V and J ends lost 5 bases and 4 bases respectively, with 14 bases between them. The CDR3 region is CASSSGLEGYGYTF. The CDR3 DNA follows: TGTGCCAGTAGTTCGGGACTCGAGGGCTATGGCTACACCTTC.

The CDR3 here is CAWADRENSPLHF. CDR3 DNA sequence: TGTGCCTGGGCGGACAGGGAAAATTCACCCCTCCACTTT. The gene calls are TRBV30 and TRBJ1-6, with 8 bases aligning to TRBD1. V lost 5 bases to trimming and J lost 7 bases; unmatched junction nucleotides: 4. The germline CDR1 and CDR2 sequences are GTSNPN and SVGIG (reference sequence). This CDR3 spans 13 amino acids. The variable domain in full, with the rest retrieved from reference TRBV30 and TRBJ1-6, is SQTIHQWPATLVQPVGSPLSLECTVEGTSNPNLYWYRQAAGRGLQLLFYSVGIGQISSEVPQNLSASRPQDRQFILSSKKLLLSDSGFYLCAWADRENSPLHFGNGTRLTVT.

This rearrangement joins TRBV27 to TRBJ2-2, with D maybe TRBD1 (6 bases). V shed 4 bases and J shed 1 base, with 13 bases lying between them. CDR1 and CDR2 (germline): MNHEY, SMNVEV (reference sequence). This CDR3 is built from 16 residues. The CDR3 DNA sequence: TGTGCCAGCAGTTACGCCGACAGGATGAACACCGGGGAGCTGTTTTTT. Translating it yields CASSYADRMNTGELFF.

This chain uses TRBV19 with TRBJ1-2; TRBD1 is a possible D gene (5 bases). The length of the CDR3 is 12 residues. The germline V gene encodes CDR1 LNHDA and CDR2 SQIVND (reference sequence). V was pared by 5 bases and J by 7 bases, with 11 bases between. The CDR3 bases are TGTGCCAGTAGTCTGGGGGGGTTTGGCTACACCTTC. Encoded protein: CASSLGGFGYTF.

The chain carries TRBV15 and TRBJ1-4; 9 nucleotides line up with TRBD1. V gave up 1 base and J gave up 6 bases; unmatched junction bases: 6. Germline V lookup: CDR1 LNHNV, CDR2 YYDKDF (reference sequence). This CDR3 is 16 amino acids long. CDR3 sequence reads: CATSRVSTGGHEKLFF. The CDR3 DNA sequence: TGTGCCACCAGCAGAGTATCTACAGGGGGCCATGAAAAACTGTTTTTT.

The genes are TRBV2 and TRBJ2-7; 7 bases are shared with TRBD2. This CDR3 is 14 amino acids long. V shed 7 bases, J shed 5 bases, and the junction held 11 bases outside the gene matches. Germline V gives CDR1 SNHLY, CDR2 FYNNEI. Here the CDR3 reads CASTPHPREDEQYF. The CDR3, as DNA: TGTGCCAGCACTCCACACCCCCGGGAGGACGAGCAGTACTTC.

This clone was seen only once. The chain recombines TRBV9 with TRBJ2-3; no clear D. Trimming left V 3 bases short and J 4 bases short, with 12 bases between. This CDR3 has 14 amino acids. The germline CDR1 and CDR2 sequences are SGDLS and YYNGEE. The DNA for the CDR3 is TGTGCCAGCAGCGGAGACCTTCGGGCAGATACGCAGTATTTT. Protein: CASSGDLRADTQYF.

This clone showed up just once. This rearrangement joins TRBV30 to TRBJ2-5; perhaps TRBD1 as D (5 bases). V lost 4 bases and J lost 1, with 13 bases in between. Germline CDR1 is GTSNPN and CDR2 is SVGIG (reference sequence). CDR3 length: 14 residues. The CDR3 is CAWTMTDTQETQYF. The CDR3 DNA follows: TGTGCCTGGACCATGACAGATACCCAAGAGACCCAGTACTTC.

This clone was recorded only once. CDR3 in amino acids: CASSFYDIKNIQYF. The CDR3 DNA sequence: TGTGCCAGCAGCTTCTACGACATCAAAAACATTCAGTACTTC. The rearrangement uses TRBV7-9 and TRBJ2-4, with no clear D. The CDR3 loop spans 14 amino acids. Germline lookup yields CDR1 SEHNR and CDR2 FQNEAQ (reference sequence). The V end was cut by 3 bases, the J end by 3 bases, with 9 bases between.

The rearrangement links TRBV6-5 to TRBJ1-4; TRBD1 matches 8 bases. V shed 4 bases and J 2 bases; nucleotides not matched to a gene: 6. CDR1 MNHEY and CDR2 SVGAGI come from the germline V gene. The CDR3 loop spans 16 amino acids. DNA of the CDR3: TGTGCCAGCAGTTTGGACAGGGTGAAGACTAATGAAAAACTGTTTTTT. This codes for CASSLDRVKTNEKLFF.